This TCR beta chain is from a study of blood T cell repertoires in COVID-19. Whole-study context: Whether acute or convalescent, the COVID-19 samples came from the United States, Italy and Spain.

Authors' data handling: Estimates of nucleated cell counts were drawn from the amplification of reference gene primers. This table comes from immunoSEQ multiplex PCR, and its TCRdb copy is limited to in-frame clones, with some not included. Clone size and V and J calls were adopted from that table, with D and trimming inferred from the DNA. Counted here are 260,000 or so clones, under 90% occurring once; the ten biggest clones make up approximately 9%. The CDR3 is 13 amino acids. Germline trimming cut 8 bases from V and 2 bases from J; bases unmatched to any gene: 3. The germline CDR1 and CDR2 sequences are MNHEY and SVGAGI.

Sequenced sample: peripheral blood. The receptor comes from a human donor in a cohort sampled during active COVID-19. The gene calls are TRBV6-5 and TRBJ1-1, with TRBD1 identical over 9 bases. CDR3 amino acids: CASLDRGNTEAFF. DNA for the CDR3: TGTGCCAGCCTGGACAGGGGAAACACTGAAGCTTTCTTT.